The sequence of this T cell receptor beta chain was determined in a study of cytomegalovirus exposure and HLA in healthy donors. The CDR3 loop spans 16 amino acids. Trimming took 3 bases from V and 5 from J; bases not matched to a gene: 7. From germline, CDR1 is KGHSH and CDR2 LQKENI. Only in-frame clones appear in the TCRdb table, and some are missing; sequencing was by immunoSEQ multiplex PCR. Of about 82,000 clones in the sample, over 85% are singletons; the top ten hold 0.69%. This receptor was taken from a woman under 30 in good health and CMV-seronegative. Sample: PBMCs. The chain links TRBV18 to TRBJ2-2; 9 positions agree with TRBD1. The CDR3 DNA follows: TGTGCCAGCTCACCTGCACAGGGGGCGGATACCGGGGAGCTGTTTTTT. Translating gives CASSPAQGADTGELFF.